The next 2 T cell receptor beta chains were all read from a single sample in a study of cytomegalovirus exposure and HLA in healthy donors. Use of 60 Vbeta and 13 Jbeta primers characterized the PCR. TCRdb's table, derived via immunoSEQ multiplex PCR, lists solely in-frame clones and lacks some. Altogether 150,000 to 200,000 clones are present, 77% being singletons, with the ten largest covering around 2.8%. Sequencing was done on a sample of PBMCs. The receptors here all came from a woman between 40 and 50 years old in good health and CMV-seropositive.

This clone was seen a few times. The chain employs TRBV25-1 and TRBJ1-1; no firm D call. V was clipped by 8 bases and J by 5 bases, with 15 bases between them. The CDR3 has 13 residues. Germline V gene sequence: CDR1 MGHDK, CDR2 SYGVNS. CDR3 coding DNA: TGTGCCAGCGGTCGCGAGGGAGGAACTGAAGCTTTCTTT. Translation: CASGREGGTEAFF.

The J gene is TRBJ1-3, the V gene TRBV2, with D possibly matching TRBD1 (6 bases). This CDR3 is built from 13 residues. Trimming left V 9 bases short and J 4 bases short, with 13 bases between. The V gene's germline CDR1 is SNHLY and CDR2 FYNNEI. The CDR3 protein is CASTGRSGNTIYF. CDR3 DNA sequence: TGTGCCAGTACAGGGCGTTCGGGAAACACCATATATTTT. The full variable domain, rest sourced from reference TRBV2 and TRBJ1-3, is EPEVTQTPSHQVTQMGQEVILRCVPISNHLYFYWYRQILGQKVEFLVSFYNNEISEKSEIFDDQFSVERPDGSNFTLKIRSTKLEDSAMYFCASTGRSGNTIYFGEGSWLTVV.